This TCR beta chain was sequenced in a study of blood T cells in healthy people across ages. Germline CDR1 and CDR2: DFQATT and SNEGSKA (reference sequence). The CDR3 sequence is 11 residues long. V was trimmed by 5 bases and J by 6 bases, leaving 10 bases between them. A second PCR of roughly 7 to 11 cycles used a sample-barcoded 5' primer and a J-beta primer mix. TCRdb re-derived calls from the 5' RACE reads in MiXCR, one entry per CDR3 protein. The top ten hold less than 3.5% of the sample, which has approximately 780,000 distinct CDR3 sequences, 20% to 30% seen once. Another study also made use of these data, one on T cells of mothers and their children.

The rearrangement uses TRBV20-1 and TRBJ1-2, with D maybe TRBD1 (5 bases). Sequences were obtained from blood. The clonotype was recovered from a boy under 18 in good health. CDR3 DNA: TGCAGTGCTCAGCTAGGGGATGGCTACACCTTC. This gives the protein CSAQLGDGYTF.